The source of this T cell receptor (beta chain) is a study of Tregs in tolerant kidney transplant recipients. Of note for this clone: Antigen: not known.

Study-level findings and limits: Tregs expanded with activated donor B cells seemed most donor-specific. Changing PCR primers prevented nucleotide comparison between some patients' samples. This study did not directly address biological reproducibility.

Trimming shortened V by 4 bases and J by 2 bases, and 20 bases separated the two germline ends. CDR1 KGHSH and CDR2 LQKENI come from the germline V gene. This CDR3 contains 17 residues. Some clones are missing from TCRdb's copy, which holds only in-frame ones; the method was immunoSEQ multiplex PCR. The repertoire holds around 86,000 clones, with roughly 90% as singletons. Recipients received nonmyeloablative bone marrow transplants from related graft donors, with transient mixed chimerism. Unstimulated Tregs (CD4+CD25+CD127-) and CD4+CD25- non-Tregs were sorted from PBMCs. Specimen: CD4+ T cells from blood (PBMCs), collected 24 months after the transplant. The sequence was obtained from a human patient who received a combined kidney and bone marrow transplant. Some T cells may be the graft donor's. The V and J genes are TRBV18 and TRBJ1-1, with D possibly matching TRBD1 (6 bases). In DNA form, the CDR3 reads TGTGCCAGCTCACGCGAAGGGGGTTGGGGCTTAAACACTGAAGCTTTCTTT. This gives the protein CASSREGGWGLNTEAFF.